This entry is about one T cell receptor (beta chain). Its antigen is unknown. Germline CDR1 and CDR2: MNHEY and SMNVEV (reference sequence). CDR3 length equals 15 residues. The trim removed 5 bases at V and 9 bases at J, leaving 11 bases unmatched. The sample is drawn from a study of PD-1 blockade in mismatch repair-deficient tumors. Study-level background: All were previously treated, progressing patients with 12 mismatch repair-deficient cancer types.

Profiling relied on immunoSEQ multiplex PCR, and the TCRdb table lists in-frame clones only, not all of them. The sample includes around 120,000 clones, 70% to 90% of them seen just once. Mismatch repair deficiency was confirmed in all patients, by PCR or immunohistochemistry. The TCR-sequenced patients were a few responders to pembrolizumab. The study, taken as a whole, reports: Tumor-resident clones, often undetectable pretreatment in blood, expanded then contracted after pembrolizumab.

This sample comprised peripheral blood, obtained 44 weeks after starting pembrolizumab. The receptor's source is an adult with mismatch repair-deficient cancer. The chain couples TRBV27 to TRBJ2-1; the match to TRBD2 covers 9 bases. CDR3 nucleotide sequence: TGTGCCAGCAGTCTCTTTAGCGGGAGAATCGGTGAGCAGTTCTTC. Translation: CASSLFSGRIGEQFF.